Each of the 19 T cell receptor beta chains below was sequenced from the same sample in a study of vaccination effects on CD4 cells after COVID-19. Profiled with immunoSEQ multiplex PCR; TCRdb holds only in-frame clones, not every one. The sample yields tens of thousands of clones, under 75% seen once. Before any sequencing was done, the ViraFEST assay used viral peptide pools to expand antigen-specific CD4+ T cells. The culture ran for approximately 10 days, and then CD4+ T cells were isolated. No vaccinee had earlier SARS-CoV-2 infection, and nucleocapsid antibodies were negative. These receptors' antigens are unknown. The source was CD4+ T cells from PBMCs cultured with HCoV-OC43 spike peptides, collected before COVID-19 vaccination. Subset meaning: HCoV-OC43 spike overlapping peptide pool stimulation. These receptors all stem from a human donor who received a COVID-19 vaccine.

The V and J genes are TRBV5-4 and TRBJ2-3, with D possibly matching TRBD2 (6 bases). Germline CDR1 and CDR2: SGHNT and YYREEE (reference sequence). Trimming cost V 5 bases and J 2 bases, with 15 bases left between them. There are 15 residues in the CDR3. DNA for the CDR3: TGTGCCAGCAGGGTGTACCGGGACTTCACAGATACGCAGTATTTT. The encoded protein is CASRVYRDFTDTQYF.

The chain uses TRBV19 and TRBJ1-1, with TRBD1 as a possible D gene (5 bases). V was clipped by 4 bases and J by 2 bases, with 11 bases between them. The CDR3 is 14 amino acids. The germline gives CDR1 LNHDA, CDR2 SQIVND (reference sequence). The CDR3 reads CASSRGSLNTEAFF. Written as DNA, the CDR3 is TGTGCCAGTAGTAGGGGCAGCTTAAACACTGAAGCTTTCTTT.

Concerning this clone itself: Other DNA variants within this sample encode the same CDR3. V is TRBV4-3 and J is TRBJ2-3; the D is unclear. CDR1 and CDR2 (germline): LGHNA, YSLEER. This CDR3 region has 13 residues. V was shortened by 0 bases and J by 6 bases, with 7 bases between the two germline ends. The CDR3: CASSQDLGDTQYF. CDR3 DNA: TGCGCCAGCAGCCAAGATCTTGGGGATACGCAGTATTTT.

The chain has TRBV7-2 and TRBJ1-2, with a weak D call TRBD1 (6 bases). Germline V gene sequence: CDR1 SGHTA, CDR2 FQGNSA. Trimming left V 6 bases short and J 2 bases short, with 10 bases between. The CDR3 is 13 amino acids. The CDR3 DNA is TGTGCCAGCAGTCCACAGGGCAACTATGGCTACACCTTC. Translating it yields CASSPQGNYGYTF.

The chain joins TRBV5-1 to TRBJ2-3, with TRBD1 matching over 9 bases. In germline, CDR1 is SGHRS, CDR2 YFSETQ. This CDR3 is 15 amino acids long. J gave up 4 bases and V 3 bases, and 6 bases lay outside the gene matches. The CDR3 sequence: CASSSGTGRSDTQYF. The CDR3 nucleotides read TGCGCCAGCAGCTCAGGGACAGGGAGGTCAGATACGCAGTATTTT.

This sequence joins TRBV2 and TRBJ1-1; D might be TRBD1 (5 bases). The germline V gene has CDR1 SNHLY and CDR2 FYNNEI. The CDR3 loop spans 15 amino acids. V was cut by 4 bases and J by 7 bases, with 19 bases left in between. CDR3: CASSGNIAGRGEAFF. Here the CDR3 DNA reads TGTGCCAGCAGTGGGAACATTGCGGGGAGGGGTGAAGCTTTCTTT.

This rearrangement joins TRBV12-5 to TRBJ1-4, with unresolved D. Trimming removed 0 bases from V and 7 bases from J, with 15 bases in between. Per germline, CDR1 LGHNT and CDR2 FRNRAP. This CDR3 is built from 16 residues. CDR3 amino acids: CASGLVLNSMGEKLFF. The CDR3 DNA is TGTGCTAGTGGTTTGGTACTTAACTCGATGGGTGAAAAACTGTTTTTT.

The rearrangement joins TRBV4-3 to TRBJ1-4; D remains ambiguous. The V gene's germline CDR1 is LGHNA and CDR2 YSLEER. The CDR3 has 14 residues. V was trimmed by 1 base and J by 8 bases, leaving 11 bases between them. The CDR3 sequence: CASSQGRRNEKLFF. For the CDR3, the DNA is TGCGCCAGCAGCCAAGGGCGGCGAAACGAAAAACTGTTTTTT.

The chain employs TRBV6-1 and TRBJ1-6; unclear D gene. V lost 2 bases and J 9 bases, leaving 11 bases between the germline ends. This CDR3 comprises 14 residues. Germline V gives CDR1 MNHNS, CDR2 SASEGT. CDR3 residues: CASSEWAVTSPLHF. The DNA of the CDR3 is TGTGCCAGCAGTGAATGGGCGGTGACTTCACCCCTCCACTTT.

This clone was detected only a few times. The chain links TRBV6-1 to TRBJ1-5, with D possibly matching TRBD1 (6 bases). Germline V CDR1 and CDR2: MNHNS, SASEGT. This CDR3 has 15 residues. V lost 0 bases, J lost 11 bases, and 17 bases lay in between. CDR3 region: CASSEAAAGATAQHF. In DNA form, the CDR3 reads TGTGCCAGCAGTGAAGCTGCCGCAGGGGCGACGGCCCAGCATTTT.

The CDR3 protein is CASSRSTGAGCYEQYV. The CDR3 nucleotides read TGTGCCAGCAGCCGGAGTACAGGGGCCGGATGCTACGAGCAGTACGTC. The chain combines TRBV7-9 with TRBJ2-7; the match to TRBD1 covers 7 bases. Trimming removed 5 bases from V and 3 bases from J; junction bases left unmatched: 13. The CDR3 runs to 16 residues. Germline lookup yields CDR1 SEHNR and CDR2 FQNEAQ (reference sequence).

This rearrangement joins TRBV27 to TRBJ1-4; the D is unclear. The CDR3 contains 13 residues. Trimming took off 3 bases at V and 6 bases at J, with 8 bases between the two ends. CDR1 and CDR2 from the germline V gene are MNHEY and SMNVEV (reference sequence). As DNA, the CDR3 is TGTGCCAGCAGTTTCTCGAGACATGAAAAACTGTTTTTT. As protein: CASSFSRHEKLFF. The full variable domain, its missing parts supplied by reference TRBV27 and TRBJ1-4, is EAQVTQNPRYLITVTGKKLTVTCSQNMNHEYMSWYRQDPGLGLRQIYYSMNVEVTDKGDVPEGYKVSRKEKRNFPLILESPSPNQTSLYFCASSFSRHEKLFFGSGTQLSVL.

The gene calls are TRBV5-1 and TRBJ1-5, with D possibly matching TRBD1 (5 bases). The CDR3 runs 13 residues. With 2 bases removed from V and 4 bases from J, the gap between germline ends came to 7 bases. Looked up from germline, CDR1 is SGHRS and CDR2 is YFSETQ. The CDR3 protein is CASSLGENQPQHF. The CDR3 DNA reads TGCGCCAGCAGCTTAGGGGAGAATCAGCCCCAGCATTTT.

This clone occurred a few times. The V gene is TRBV28, the J gene TRBJ1-2, with D tentatively TRBD1 (5 bases). CDR3 length: 13 residues. CDR1 and CDR2 from the germline V gene are MDHEN and SYDVKM. Trimming cost V 6 bases and J 4 bases, with 12 bases left between them. The CDR3 loop is CASSRGGPYGYTF. CDR3 nucleotides: TGTGCCAGCAGCCGGGGGGGTCCCTATGGCTACACCTTC.

This chain uses TRBV6-2 or TRBV6-3 with TRBJ2-7; D unresolved. V was cut by 5 bases and J by 3 bases, with 14 bases left in between. Germline CDR1 and CDR2: MNHEY and SVGEGT. This CDR3 spans 14 amino acids. CDR3 sequence reads: CASSRDGGIYEQYV. The CDR3 coding sequence is TGTGCCAGCAGTCGCGACGGTGGGATCTACGAGCAGTACGTC.

The chain couples TRBV12-3 or TRBV12-4 to TRBJ1-2, with D tentatively TRBD1 (6 bases). V was trimmed by 3 bases and J by 4 bases, leaving 9 bases between them. The CDR3 loop spans 13 amino acids. Here the CDR3 reads CASSFQGPYGYTF. The DNA for the CDR3 is TGTGCCAGCAGTTTCCAGGGGCCCTATGGCTACACCTTC.

The chain joins TRBV7-3 to TRBJ2-5; 8 bases are a match to TRBD1. Germline-derived CDR1 and CDR2 are SGHTA and FQGTGA. This CDR3 comprises 16 residues. The V segment lost 0 bases and the J segment 5 bases; nucleotides outside the gene matches: 8. CDR3 bases: TGTGCCAGCAGCTTAACCGGAAGCAGGGGGCGCGAGACCCAGTACTTC. It specifies CASSLTGSRGRETQYF.

This chain links TRBV3-1 (or the pseudogene TRBV3-2) with TRBJ2-7; TRBD1 aligns across 7 bases. V lost 4 bases and J lost 5; bases outside the gene matches: 8. The germline V gene has CDR1 LGHDT and CDR2 YNNKEL (reference sequence). The CDR3 runs to 14 residues. The DNA for the CDR3 is TGTGCCAGCAGCCGAGGGACAGTATCCCACGAGCAGTACGTC. It yields the protein CASSRGTVSHEQYV.

This clone was seen just once. This sequence joins TRBV7-8 and TRBJ1-3, with a tentative D call TRBD1 (6 bases). This CDR3 is built from 13 residues. Between the trimmed V and J ends, which lost 2 bases and 4 bases, there was a span of 6 bases. Germline CDR1 reads SGHVS; CDR2 reads FQNEAQ. The CDR3 here is CASSLRGGNTIYF. As DNA, the CDR3 is TGTGCCAGCAGCTTAAGGGGGGGAAACACCATATATTTT.